The table lists the clone carrying this T cell receptor (beta chain) with a count of one. Per the original methods: Estimation of nucleated cell counts was performed using reference gene primer amplification. Produced via immunoSEQ multiplex PCR; TCRdb's table is partial and in-frame only. Clone size and V and J calls were adopted from that table, with D and trimming inferred from the DNA. Of approximately 110,000 clones listed, less than 75% were seen once; the top ten hold 0.65% to 0.95%. The data derive from a study of blood T cell repertoires in COVID-19. About the study: Italy, Spain and the United States were the sources of the convalescent and acute COVID-19 samples. PBMCs, B-cell-depleted T cells, or T cells were the source of the cDNA or gDNA that made up the material.

This CDR3 spans 13 amino acids. Germline V gene data show CDR1 as SGHKS and CDR2 as YYEKEE (reference sequence). J gave up 5 bases and V 4 bases, and 4 bases lay outside the gene matches. Input material: peripheral blood. The clonotype was recovered from a human donor with acute or convalescent COVID-19. The donor label of this sample is uncertain. The rearrangement uses TRBV5-5 and TRBJ2-5; 8 bases map to TRBD1. CDR3: CASSPGQAETQYF. CDR3 DNA: TGTGCCAGCAGCCCGGGACAGGCGGAGACCCAGTACTTC.